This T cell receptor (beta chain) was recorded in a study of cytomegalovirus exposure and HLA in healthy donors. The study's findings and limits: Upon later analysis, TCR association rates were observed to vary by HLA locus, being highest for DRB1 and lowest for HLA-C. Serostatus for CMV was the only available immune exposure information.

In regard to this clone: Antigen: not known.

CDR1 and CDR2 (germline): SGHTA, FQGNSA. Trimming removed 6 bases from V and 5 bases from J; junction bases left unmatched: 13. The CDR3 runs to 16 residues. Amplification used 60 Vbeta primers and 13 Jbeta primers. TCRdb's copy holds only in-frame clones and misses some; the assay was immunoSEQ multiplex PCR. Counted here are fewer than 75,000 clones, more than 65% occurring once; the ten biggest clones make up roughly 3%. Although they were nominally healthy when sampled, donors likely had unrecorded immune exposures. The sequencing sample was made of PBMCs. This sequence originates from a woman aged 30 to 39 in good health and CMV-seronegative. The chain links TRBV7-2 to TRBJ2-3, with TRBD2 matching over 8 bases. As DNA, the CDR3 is TGTGCCAGCAGGAACCAGGGCGGGGGGTATGGAGATACGCAGTATTTT. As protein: CASRNQGGGYGDTQYF.